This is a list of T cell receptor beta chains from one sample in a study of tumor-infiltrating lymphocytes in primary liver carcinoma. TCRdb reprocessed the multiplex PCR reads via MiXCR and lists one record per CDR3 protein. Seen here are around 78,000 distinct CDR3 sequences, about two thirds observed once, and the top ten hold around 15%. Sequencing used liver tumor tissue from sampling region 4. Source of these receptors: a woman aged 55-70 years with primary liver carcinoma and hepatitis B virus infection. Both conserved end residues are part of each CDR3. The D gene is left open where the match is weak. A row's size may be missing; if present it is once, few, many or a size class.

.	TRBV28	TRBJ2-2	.	CASTQRTDASTGELFF	TGTGCCAGCACCCAACGGACGGACGCGAGCACCGGGGAGCTGTTTTTT
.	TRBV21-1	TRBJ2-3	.	CASSYREETSGSTVTQYF	TGTGCCAGCTCCTATAGGGAGGAGACTAGCGGGAGCACAGTTACGCAGTATTTT
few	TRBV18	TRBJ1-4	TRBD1	CASSLPGTGREKLFF	TGTGCCAGCTCACTACCCGGGACAGGGCGTGAAAAACTGTTTTTT
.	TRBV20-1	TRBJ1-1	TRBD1	CSARGGQGLGLGTGAFF	TGCAGTGCTAGAGGGGGACAGGGGCTTGGCCTTGGCACTGGAGCTTTCTTT
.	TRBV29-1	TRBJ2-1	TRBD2	CSVAGTNGKYEQFF	TGCAGCGTTGCTGGGACTAATGGGAAGTATGAGCAGTTCTTC
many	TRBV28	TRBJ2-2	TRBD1	CASSLRRGRRTDMNTGELFF	TGTGCCAGCAGTTTAAGAAGGGGGCGGCGGACGGACATGAACACCGGGGAGCTGTTTTTT
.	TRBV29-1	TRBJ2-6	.	CSLHLGEVSGANVLTF	TGCAGCCTTCATCTGGGAGAAGTATCTGGGGCCAACGTCCTGACTTTT
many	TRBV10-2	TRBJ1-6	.	CASSEGGNNSPLHF	TGCGCCAGCAGTGAGGGAGGGAATAATTCACCCCTCCACTTT
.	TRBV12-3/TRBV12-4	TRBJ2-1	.	CASSFGRNNEQFF	TGTGCTAGCAGTTTCGGCCGAAACAATGAGCAGTTCTTC
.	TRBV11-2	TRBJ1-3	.	CASSSRSDMGAHSGNTIYF	TGTGCCAGCAGCTCACGCTCGGACATGGGAGCGCACTCTGGAAACACCATATATTTT
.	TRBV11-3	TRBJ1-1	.	CAGSLLGRGYTEAFF	TGTGCTGGCAGCTTATTGGGTCGGGGATACACTGAAGCTTTCTTT
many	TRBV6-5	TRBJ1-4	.	CASAPATLRNEKLFF	TGTGCCAGCGCCCCAGCAACACTTAGGAATGAAAAACTGTTTTTT
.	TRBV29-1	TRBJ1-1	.	CSVGKGRGEAFF	TGCAGCGTTGGTAAGGGGAGGGGTGAAGCTTTCTTT
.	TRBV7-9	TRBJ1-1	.	CANSLGGSQNIEAFF	TGTGCCAACAGCTTAGGGGGGTCACAGAACATTGAAGCTTTCTTT
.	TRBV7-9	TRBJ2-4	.	CGSSPGLAAKNIQYF	TGTGGCAGTAGCCCGGGGCTAGCCGCCAAAAACATTCAGTACTTC
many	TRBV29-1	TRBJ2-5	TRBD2	CSATLPGGQETQYF	TGCAGCGCTACCCTACCGGGAGGGCAAGAGACCCAGTACTTC
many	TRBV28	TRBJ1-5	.	CASSLGQGRSNQPQHF	TGTGCCAGCAGTTTAGGGCAGGGGAGAAGCAATCAGCCCCAGCATTTT
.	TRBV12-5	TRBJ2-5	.	CASSLGRVVEETQYF	TGTGCTAGTAGTTTGGGACGGGTTGTGGAAGAGACTCAGTACTTC
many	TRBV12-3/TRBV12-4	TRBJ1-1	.	CASRLRQDTEAFF	TGTGCCAGCAGATTAAGACAAGACACTGAAGCTTTCTTT
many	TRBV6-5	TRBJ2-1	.	CASGPRVRAGRYNEQFF	TGTGCCAGCGGGCCCCGGGTTCGAGCGGGTCGCTACAATGAGCAGTTCTTC
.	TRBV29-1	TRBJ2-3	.	CSVDCGGTDTQYF	TGCAGTGTTGACTGTGGAGGCACAGATACGCAGTATTTT
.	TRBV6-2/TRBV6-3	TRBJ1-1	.	CARSRGENTEAFF	TGTGCCAGGAGCAGGGGTGAAAACACTGAAGCTTTCTTT
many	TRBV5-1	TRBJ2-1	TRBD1	CASSFWTGQYNEQFF	TGCGCCAGCAGCTTCTGGACAGGGCAGTACAATGAGCAGTTCTTC
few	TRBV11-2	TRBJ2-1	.	CASSRGMSSYNEQFF	TGTGCCAGCAGCCGCGGGATGTCGTCTTACAATGAGCAGTTCTTC
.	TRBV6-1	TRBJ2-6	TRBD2	CASSWTSGGANVLTF	TGTGCCAGCAGTTGGACTAGCGGGGGGGCAAACGTCCTGACTTTC
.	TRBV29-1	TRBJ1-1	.	CGADQDTEAFF	TGCGGCGCTGATCAGGACACTGAAGCTTTCTTT
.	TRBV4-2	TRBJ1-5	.	CASSREVGNNQPQHF	TGTGCCAGCAGCCGGGAAGTGGGCAACAATCAGCCCCAGCACTTT
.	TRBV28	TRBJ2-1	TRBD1	CASSLSGQGSYNEQFF	TGTGCCAGCAGTTTATCTGGACAGGGCTCCTACAATGAGCAGTTCTTC
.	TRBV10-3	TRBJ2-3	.	CAISERVGASRSTDTQYF	TGTGCCATCAGCGAGAGGGTCGGGGCTAGCCGCAGCACAGATACGCAGTATTTT
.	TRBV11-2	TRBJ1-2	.	CASSIEVASGGGYTF	TGCGCCAGCAGCATAGAGGTGGCCAGTGGCGGTGGCTACACCTTC
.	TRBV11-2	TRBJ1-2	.	CTSSLGTPVGFYGYTF	TGTACCAGCAGTCTCGGGACACCGGTGGGGTTCTATGGCTACACCTTC
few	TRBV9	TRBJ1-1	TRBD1	CASSPQGGTEAFF	TGTGCCAGCAGTCCCCAGGGGGGGACTGAAGCTTTCTTT
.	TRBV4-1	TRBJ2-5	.	CASCQDLGDWETQYF	TGCGCCAGCTGCCAAGATTTAGGGGATTGGGAGACCCAGTACTTC
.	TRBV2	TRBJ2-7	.	CTSSNWAYEQYF	TGTACCAGCAGTAACTGGGCCTACGAGCAGTACTTC
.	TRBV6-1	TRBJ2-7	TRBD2	CASSASGSTEQYF	TGTGCCAGCAGTGCAAGCGGGAGTACCGAGCAGTACTTC
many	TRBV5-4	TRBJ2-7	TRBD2	CASSLSSGIGYEQYF	TGTGCCAGCAGCTTGTCTAGCGGGATAGGGTACGAGCAGTACTTC
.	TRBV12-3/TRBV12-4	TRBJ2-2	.	CTSSPLSWGASDPGELLF	TGTACCAGCAGTCCTCTATCCTGGGGGGCCTCCGATCCCGGGGAGCTACTTTTT
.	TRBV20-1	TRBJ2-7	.	CSAKAEAYEHYF	TGCAGTGCTAAGGCCGAAGCCTACGAGCACTACTTC
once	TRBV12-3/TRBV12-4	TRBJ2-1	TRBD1	CTSTTDRGNEQLF	TGTACCAGCACCACGGACAGGGGCAATGAGCAGCTCTTC
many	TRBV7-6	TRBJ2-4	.	CASSLSRPGGGEKENIQYF	TGTGCCAGCAGCTTATCCCGCCCCGGCGGGGGCGAAAAGGAAAACATTCAGTACTTC
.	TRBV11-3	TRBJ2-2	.	CASRPSLDTWELFF	TGTGCTAGCAGACCGAGTCTTGACACCTGGGAGCTGTTTTTT
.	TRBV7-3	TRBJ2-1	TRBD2	CASSSRAGGLYNEQFF	TGTGCCAGCAGCTCCAGAGCGGGAGGACTGTACAATGAGCAGTTCTTC
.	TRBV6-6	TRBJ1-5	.	CASSYDGADQLQHF	TGTGCCAGCAGTTACGACGGGGCTGATCAGCTCCAGCATTTT
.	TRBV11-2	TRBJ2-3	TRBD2	CASSIDISGLAGEGIDTQYF	TGTGCCAGCAGCATAGATATAAGTGGGTTAGCGGGAGAAGGGATAGATACACAGTATTTT
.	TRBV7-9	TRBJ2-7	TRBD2	CAGNPRTSGSGEQYF	TGTGCCGGCAACCCTCGGACTAGCGGGAGTGGCGAGCAGTACTTC
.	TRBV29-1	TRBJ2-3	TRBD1	CSVGDRTLADKQNF	TGCAGCGTTGGGGACAGGACCCTCGCAGATAAGCAGAATTTT
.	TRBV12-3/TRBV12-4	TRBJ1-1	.	CVSRPANTEAFF	TGTGTCAGCAGACCGGCAAACACAGAAGCTTTCTTT
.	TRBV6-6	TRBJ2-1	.	CASSPAGIRANEQFF	TGTGCCAGCAGCCCCGCCGGGATTAGAGCCAATGAGCAGTTCTTC
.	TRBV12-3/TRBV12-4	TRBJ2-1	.	CASTIAGSLINEQFF	TGTGCCAGCACCATCGCAGGGTCCCTTATCAATGAGCAGTTCTTC
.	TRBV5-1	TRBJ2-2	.	CDSSLAGVGGLTWELFF	TGCGACAGCAGCTTGGCCGGAGTGGGAGGATTAACCTGGGAGCTGTTTTTT
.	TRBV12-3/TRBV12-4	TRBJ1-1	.	CASHTSRSRARKAEAFF	TGCGCCAGCCATACTAGTAGGAGCAGGGCGAGGAAGGCTGAAGCTTTCTTT
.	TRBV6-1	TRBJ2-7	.	CASSAGVMGSDEQYF	TGTGCCAGCAGTGCGGGGGTCATGGGGTCCGACGAGCAGTACTTC
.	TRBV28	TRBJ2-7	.	CASSTWAGSYDQYF	TGTGCCAGCAGCACCTGGGCCGGCTCCTACGATCAGTACTTC
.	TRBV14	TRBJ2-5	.	CVSSQEPGGLRGEAQYF	TGTGTCAGCAGCCAAGAACCAGGGGGACTCCGAGGGGAGGCCCAGTACTTC
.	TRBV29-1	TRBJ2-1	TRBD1	CSVEESDGTGAYNEQFF	TGCAGCGTTGAAGAATCGGACGGAACAGGGGCGTACAATGAGCAGTTCTTC